The sequence of this TCR beta chain was determined in a study of T-cell memory formation after mild COVID-19. At the level of the study: The two donors had largely donor-specific TCR clusters.

This clonotype was picked up a small number of times. The target antigen is unknown. The 5'RACE method, run with constant-segment primers, produced TCR alpha and TCR beta cDNA libraries (carrying sample barcodes and UMIs). TCRdb analysed the 5' RACE reads with MiXCR anew, one entry per CDR3 protein. The sample holds 280,000 or so distinct CDR3 sequences, less than 9.5% seen once. The CDR3 has 15 amino acids. Germline-derived CDR1 and CDR2 are SEHNR and FQNEAQ (reference sequence). V was shortened by 3 bases and J by 2 bases, with 13 bases between the two germline ends. The study's findings and limits: Detection of some responders pre-infection suggested pre-existing cross-reactive memory T cells participated. Mainly in CM and EM were contracting CD4+ clones; CD8+ were in EMRA.

This sequence originates from a man between 18 and 29 years old who had mild COVID-19 (a few samples of this study predate the infection). Cell type and time point are not known. The sequencing input was PBMCs or a T cell subset sorted from them (not recorded which). V is TRBV7-9 and J is TRBJ1-1, with D possibly being TRBD1 (5 bases). CDR3 bases: TGTGCCAGCAGCTTCCGGGACGGGACTAACACTGAAGCTTTCTTT. Translated: CASSFRDGTNTEAFF. The variable domain in full, with the rest retrieved from reference TRBV7-9 and TRBJ1-1, is DTGVSQNPRHKITKRGQNVTFRCDPISEHNRLYWYRQTLGQGPEFLTYFQNEAQLEKSRLLSDRFSAERPKGSFSTLEIQRTEQGDSAMYLCASSFRDGTNTEAFFGQGTRLTVV.